A single sample gave rise to the 27 T cell receptor beta chains below, sequenced in a study of PD-1 blockade in classical Hodgkin lymphoma. Relapse was seen in all patients after autologous stem cell transplantation, and brentuximab vedotin exposure was variable. The repertoire was sequenced with immunoSEQ multiplex PCR; TCRdb's copy has only in-frame clones and lacks some. The repertoire holds roughly 40,000 clones, around 86% seen once, with 8.5% to 10% in the top ten. Sequenced here: peripheral blood mononuclear cells (PBMCs), sampled at baseline. The receptor set was obtained from a human donor with classical Hodgkin lymphoma.

The V and J genes are TRBV6-1 and TRBJ2-2, with 7 bases matching TRBD1. J was trimmed by 5 bases and V by 8 bases; bases with no gene match: 5. Per the germline V gene, CDR1 is MNHNS and CDR2 is SASEGT. The CDR3 has 13 residues. The DNA of the CDR3 is TGTGCCAGCGACAGGGTCGAGACCGGGGAGCTGTTTTTT. Encoded protein: CASDRVETGELFF.

This chain connects TRBV19 to TRBJ1-1, with 7 bases aligning to TRBD1. The CDR3 length is 14 residues. Germline assignment: CDR1 LNHDA and CDR2 SQIVND (reference sequence). The trim removed 3 bases at V and 3 bases at J, leaving 4 bases unmatched. CDR3 sequence reads: CASSMTGYHTEAFF. CDR3 nucleotides: TGTGCCAGTAGTATGACAGGGTATCACACTGAAGCTTTCTTT.

As concerns this clone: The junction departs from germline at one end; a sequencing error may be responsible. V gene TRBV19 combines with J gene TRBJ2-2; 15 bases are a match to TRBD2. Germline CDR1 and CDR2: LNHDA and SQIVND (reference sequence). This CDR3 spans 17 amino acids. CDR3 in DNA: TGTGTCAGTCCGGGACTAGCGGGGGGAGCGAACACCGGGGAGCTGTTTTTT. Protein product: CVSPGLAGGANTGELFF.

This clone has more than one count but fewer than ten. The chain uses TRBV7-9 and TRBJ1-2, with 10 bases aligning to TRBD1. The length of the CDR3 is 14 residues. The trim removed 5 bases at V and 7 bases at J, leaving 7 bases unmatched. CDR1 is SEHNR and CDR2 is FQNEAQ in the germline V gene (reference sequence). Here the CDR3 reads CASSLTRDRGGYTF. The DNA of the CDR3 is TGTGCCAGCAGCCTGACCCGGGACAGGGGTGGCTACACCTTC.

This clone was observed once. This chain joins TRBV29-1 and TRBJ1-2; 9 bases map to TRBD1. The CDR3 totals 13 residues. Trimming took 6 bases from V and 4 from J; bases not matched to a gene: 6. Germline values: CDR1 SQVTM, CDR2 ANQGSEA. The chain's CDR3 is CSVGQGPIYGYTF. In nucleotides, the CDR3 is TGCAGCGTGGGACAGGGTCCTATCTATGGCTACACCTTC.

This chain uses TRBV28 with TRBJ1-4; the D is unclear. This CDR3 region has 14 residues. Germline-derived CDR1 and CDR2 are MDHEN and SYDVKM. Deletions cut 7 bases from V and 5 bases from J, with 14 bases between. In nucleotides, the CDR3 is TGTGCCAGCACCGGACCCGGATCAAATGAAAAACTGTTTTTT. Protein: CASTGPGSNEKLFF.

In its sample, this clone was seen a few times. V is TRBV7-2 and J is TRBJ2-1; D remains unclear. The CDR3 runs 11 residues. Germline values: CDR1 SGHTA, CDR2 FQGNSA. Trimming cost V 7 bases and J 9 bases, with 10 bases left between them. CDR3 in amino acids: CASTLLSEQFF. In DNA, the CDR3 is TGTGCCAGCACCCTCTTGTCTGAGCAGTTCTTC.

This sequence joins TRBV5-1 and TRBJ1-1; 9 nucleotides agree with TRBD1. CDR1 and CDR2 (germline): SGHRS, YFSETQ. The CDR3 spans 13 residues. J lost 1 base, V lost 5 bases, and 0 bases had no gene match. DNA of the CDR3: TGCGCCAGCAGGGGACAGGGGAACACTGAAGCTTTCTTT. It is translated as CASRGQGNTEAFF.

The rearrangement joins TRBV6-5 to TRBJ1-2; D unresolved. The CDR3 runs 11 residues. Germline values: CDR1 MNHEY, CDR2 SVGAGI. The ends were cut back, 0 bases at V and 13 bases at J, with 9 bases in the middle. The DNA for the CDR3 is TGTGCCAGCAGTTACTCCGACGCGCTCACCTTC. This codes for CASSYSDALTF.

This clone was counted only a few times. This sequence joins TRBV5-1 and TRBJ1-3; perhaps TRBD1 as D (6 bases). The CDR3 is made up of 15 amino acids. V was trimmed by 1 base and J by 0 bases, leaving 8 bases between them. Germline CDR1 and CDR2: SGHRS and YFSETQ. The CDR3 spells CASSLQGNSGNTIYF. DNA of the CDR3: TGCGCCAGCAGCTTGCAGGGGAACTCTGGAAACACCATATATTTT. Complete variable domain (other parts from reference TRBV5-1 and TRBJ1-3): KAGVTQTPRYLIKTRGQQVTLSCSPISGHRSVSWYQQTPGQGLQFLFEYFSETQRNKGNFPGRFSGRQFSNSRSEMNVSTLELGDSALYLCASSLQGNSGNTIYFGEGSWLTVV.

The V and J genes are TRBV5-8 and TRBJ1-1; D is ambiguous. The ends were cut back, 1 base at V and 4 bases at J, with 8 bases in the middle. This CDR3 is 13 amino acids long. The germline CDR1 and CDR2 sequences are SGHTS and YDEGEE. CDR3 sequence (DNA): TGTGCCAGCAGCTTGATGGGGAGCACTGAAGCTTTCTTT. Protein sequence: CASSLMGSTEAFF.

This chain joins TRBV9 and TRBJ2-2; 10 positions match TRBD2. V lost 4 bases, J lost 2 bases, and 14 bases stayed unmatched. This CDR3 comprises 19 residues. Per germline, CDR1 SGDLS and CDR2 YYNGEE. The CDR3 DNA is TGTGCCAGCAGCCCTAGGGGGGCTCTAGCGGGGGCAAACACCGGGGAGCTGTTTTTT. Translated: CASSPRGALAGANTGELFF.

This chain joins TRBV4-2 and TRBJ1-5; D gene unclear. CDR1 is LGHNA and CDR2 is YNFKEQ in the germline V gene. V shed 1 base and J shed 2 bases, with 12 bases lying between them. This CDR3 comprises 16 residues. CDR3 sequence reads: CASSQGERAGNQPQHF. The CDR3 DNA is TGTGCCAGCAGCCAAGGAGAAAGAGCGGGCAATCAGCCCCAGCATTTT.

The J gene is TRBJ1-6, the V gene TRBV18; 7 bases are a match to TRBD1. The CDR3 runs to 13 residues. After removal of 2 bases from V and 14 bases from J, the junction contained 6 bases not matched to a gene. Germline V gene data show CDR1 as KGHSH and CDR2 as LQKENI. CDR3 sequence: CASSPETGRALHF. DNA of the CDR3: TGTGCCAGCTCACCAGAGACAGGGAGGGCCCTCCACTTT.

The chain employs TRBV5-6 and TRBJ2-1; 8 bases agree with TRBD1. Trimming at V came to 5 bases and at J to 5 bases, leaving 9 bases not matched to a gene. The CDR3 has 15 amino acids. Germline V gene lookup returns CDR1 SGHDT and CDR2 YYEEEE. The CDR3 DNA reads as TGTGCCAGCAGTTTCGGACAGGGATCTCACAATGAGCAGTTCTTC. Residues: CASSFGQGSHNEQFF.

This clone was recorded once. This sequence joins TRBV2 and TRBJ2-3; 8 nucleotides line up with TRBD2. Germline CDR1 and CDR2: SNHLY and FYNNEI. V was pared by 8 bases and J by 2 bases, with 9 bases of the junction left unmatched. There are 15 residues in the CDR3. The DNA for the CDR3 is TGTGCCAGCCGTCGACCGGGACTAGTCACAGATACGCAGTATTTT. Its protein product is CASRRPGLVTDTQYF.

The chain uses TRBV10-3 and TRBJ2-1, with a tentative D call TRBD1 (5 bases). The CDR3 sequence is 16 residues long. V lost 4 bases and J lost 0, with 13 bases in between. The germline V gene has CDR1 ENHRY and CDR2 SYGVKD. CDR3 nucleotide sequence: TGTGCCATCAGTGGGGGCGCGTGGAGCTCCTACAATGAGCAGTTCTTC. Translation gives CAISGGAWSSYNEQFF.

The V and J genes are TRBV5-6 and TRBJ1-1; D is possibly TRBD1 (6 bases). This CDR3 is built from 16 residues. Trimming removed 2 bases at V and 4 bases at J, with 18 bases between. Germline CDR1 is SGHDT and CDR2 is YYEEEE. Written as DNA, the CDR3 is TGTGCCAGCAGCTTCACAACCGGGACATTTGGCACTGAAGCTTTCTTT. Amino acids: CASSFTTGTFGTEAFF.

The rearrangement links TRBV11-2 to TRBJ2-3, with D perhaps matching TRBD2 (5 bases). The V end was cut by 1 base, the J end by 4 bases, with 6 bases between. The CDR3 is made up of 13 amino acids. CDR1 is SGHAT, CDR2 FQNNGV, per germline. CDR3 sequence (DNA): TGTGCCAGCAGCTTAGGAGGGCCAGATACGCAGTATTTT. Its protein is CASSLGGPDTQYF.

This sequence joins TRBV7-2 and TRBJ1-2; D possibly corresponds to TRBD1 (5 bases). CDR3 size: 15 residues. Germline V gene lookup returns CDR1 SGHTA and CDR2 FQGNSA. The V gene lost 3 bases and the J gene lost 3 bases, with 14 bases spanning the gap. As DNA, the CDR3 is TGTGCCAGCAGCTTCGTGAGTGGGGGTGACTATGGCTACACCTTC. Translation: CASSFVSGGDYGYTF.

The CDR3 loop is CATSYLGTGYEQYF. DNA for the CDR3: TGTGCCACCAGCTATTTGGGTACAGGTTACGAGCAGTACTTC. The chain links TRBV15 to TRBJ2-7; D is perhaps TRBD1 (5 bases). From germline, CDR1 is LNHNV and CDR2 YYDKDF (reference sequence). CDR3 length equals 14 residues. With 5 bases removed from V and 4 bases from J, the gap between germline ends came to 15 bases.

V gene TRBV29-1 combines with J gene TRBJ2-2; D remains ambiguous. CDR1 is SQVTM and CDR2 is ANQGSEA in the germline V gene. V was clipped by 4 bases and J by 6 bases, with 9 bases between them. The CDR3 runs to 12 residues. CDR3 in DNA: TGCAGCGTTGTTAGTTTTCCCGGGGAGCTGTTTTTT. It translates to CSVVSFPGELFF.

The chain uses TRBV4-1 and TRBJ1-2, with no clear D. Germline V CDR1 and CDR2: MGHRA, YSYEKL. This CDR3 has 14 amino acids. V was trimmed by 2 bases and J by 2 bases, leaving 9 bases between them. CDR3 nucleotides: TGCGCCAGCAGCCAAAATCTGGGGAACTATGGCTACACCTTC. This sequence encodes CASSQNLGNYGYTF.

The chain combines TRBV10-3 with TRBJ2-2; 10 positions match TRBD1. From germline, CDR1 is ENHRY and CDR2 SYGVKD. V lost 6 bases and J lost 0; bases outside the gene matches: 4. CDR3 size: 16 residues. The CDR3 spells CAISTGTGANTGELFF. The CDR3 region has the DNA TGTGCCATCAGCACCGGGACAGGGGCGAACACCGGGGAGCTGTTTTTT.

The gene calls are TRBV25-1 and TRBJ1-1; TRBD1 agrees at 8 bases. Germline CDR1 MGHDK, CDR2 SYGVNS. This CDR3 comprises 13 residues. V dropped 5 bases and J dropped 5; count of bases not matched to a gene: 4. This chain's CDR3 is CASSRQGWTEAFF. CDR3 DNA: TGTGCCAGCAGTCGACAGGGGTGGACTGAAGCTTTCTTT.

V usage is TRBV11-2 and J usage is TRBJ2-7; TRBD1 might be the D (5 bases). The CDR3 sequence is 16 residues long. Germline V gene data show CDR1 as SGHAT and CDR2 as FQNNGV. Trimming took off 5 bases at V and 2 bases at J, with 19 bases between the two ends. The CDR3 DNA sequence: TGTGCCAGCAGCCCCTCGGGCAGGGTATTAACCTACGAGCAGTACTTC. It yields the protein CASSPSGRVLTYEQYF. The full variable domain, rest sourced from reference TRBV11-2 and TRBJ2-7, is EAGVAQSPRYKIIEKRQSVAFWCNPISGHATLYWYQQILGQGPKLLIQFQNNGVVDDSQLPKDRFSAERLKGVDSTLKIQPAKLEDSAVYLCASSPSGRVLTYEQYFGPGTRLTVT.

This rearrangement joins TRBV19 to TRBJ1-4; TRBD1 might be the D (5 bases). The CDR3 extends over 14 amino acids. Deletions cut 7 bases from V and 3 bases from J, with 12 bases between. Germline V gene sequence: CDR1 LNHDA, CDR2 SQIVND (reference sequence). The CDR3 DNA sequence: TGTGCCAGTAAAGGGGTTCAGGCTAATGAAAAACTGTTTTTT. Translating it yields CASKGVQANEKLFF.